Listed here is a single T cell receptor (beta chain). Its antigen is still unknown. These data are taken from a study of T cells after yellow fever vaccination. The CDR3 contains 13 residues. Trimming removed 6 bases from V and 3 bases from J, with 9 bases in between. General study points: Peaking on day 5 versus 15, the secondary response was faster but weaker.

Via MiXCR, TCRdb re-called the 5' RACE reads, giving one row per CDR3 protein. In the table there are nearly 350,000 distinct CDR3 sequences, 7% to 9% of which are singletons. V gene TRBV12-3 or TRBV12-4 combines with J gene TRBJ1-5; D unresolved. Material: PBMCs, obtained roughly 46 days after the first yellow fever vaccination. The clonotype originates from a man between 18 and 35 years old who received the YFV17D yellow fever vaccine. The CDR3 sequence: CASRRLDNQPQHF. CDR3 coding DNA: TGTGCCAGCAGACGATTGGACAATCAGCCCCAGCATTTT.